The 5 T cell receptor beta chains reported below all come from one sample, sequenced in a study of sequential checkpoint blockade in melanoma. Clones were sequenced by immunoSEQ multiplex PCR, and TCRdb holds only the in-frame ones, with some missing. The sample carries about 16,000 clones, 90% to 95% recorded once. Treatment meaning: randomized to nivolumab then ipilimumab (arm A) or the reverse (arm B). Sample: CD8+ T cells sorted from blood (inferred from file names), taken from a patient given nivolumab and ipilimumab in sequence. The receptors were gathered from a human donor with melanoma.

V is TRBV5-4 and J is TRBJ2-5; 11 positions match TRBD1. TRBJ2-7 explains the end of the DNA better; the J call may be wrong. From germline, CDR1 is SGHNT and CDR2 YYREEE (reference sequence). The CDR3 length is 15 residues. The CDR3 spells CASSPGTGGGYEQYF. The DNA for the CDR3 is TGTGCCAGCAGCCCGGGGACAGGGGGGGGATACGAGCAGTACTTC.

The gene calls are TRBV28 and TRBJ2-7, with TRBD2 identical over 7 bases. The CDR3 contains 13 residues. V trimming: 7 bases; J trimming: 6 bases; junction bases outside the gene matches: 9. CDR1 and CDR2 (germline): MDHEN, SYDVKM. CDR3 in DNA: TGTGCCAGCAAGAGGGAGGGAGTCGGCGAGCAGTACTTC. Protein product: CASKREGVGEQYF.

This clone was detected once. This sequence joins TRBV11-2 and TRBJ2-7; a possible D gene is TRBD2 (5 bases). V was clipped by 2 bases and J by 4 bases, with 18 bases between them. CDR1 and CDR2 (germline): SGHAT, FQNNGV. The CDR3 contains 16 residues. The CDR3 is CASSLHGLGDAYEQYF. The CDR3 coding sequence is TGTGCCAGCAGCTTACACGGACTGGGAGACGCTTACGAGCAGTACTTC.

This chain links TRBV28 with TRBJ1-1; D uncertain. Looked up from germline, CDR1 is MDHEN and CDR2 is SYDVKM. The CDR3 has 14 amino acids. V lost 1 base and J lost 0, with 6 bases in between. CDR3 bases: TGTGCCAGCAGTTTATTGCAGATGAACACTGAAGCTTTCTTT. As protein: CASSLLQMNTEAFF. The complete variable domain, with remaining parts taken from reference TRBV28 and TRBJ1-1, reads DVKVTQSSRYLVKRTGEKVFLECVQDMDHENMFWYRQDPGLGLRLIYFSYDVKMKEKGDIPEGYSVSREKKERFSLILESASTNQTSMYLCASSLLQMNTEAFFGQGTRLTVV.

This chain links TRBV7-9 with TRBJ2-1; D is perhaps TRBD2 (7 bases). The germline V gene encodes CDR1 SEHNR and CDR2 FQNEAQ (reference sequence). The CDR3 spans 17 residues. Trimming took 5 bases from V and 9 from J, leaving 26 bases between them. The CDR3 DNA sequence: TGTGCCAGCAGCCCTCCGACCGGGGGGCGTGCGGAGGGTGAGCAGTTCTTC. It is translated as CASSPPTGGRAEGEQFF.